A selection of T cell receptor beta chains follows, all from one sample in a study of identical twins. In TCRdb, the 5' RACE reads were re-called with MiXCR into one record per CDR3 protein. Of 200,000 to 250,000 distinct CDR3 sequences in the sample, about an eighth were seen once. Sequenced material: memory (CD45RO+) T cells sorted from blood. The origin of the receptors is a woman aged 18-35 years in good health. Both conserved end residues are part of each CDR3. A D gene is named only where the DNA matches it firmly. Only part of the rows carry a size: once, few, many, or a class if the clone is expanded.

clone_size j_call v_call d_call cdr3_aa cdr3_nt
many TRBJ2-3 TRBV5-5 TRBD1 CASSRTGGYTTDTQYF TGTGCCAGCAGCCGGACAGGGGGCTACACCACAGATACGCAGTATTTT
few TRBJ1-1 TRBV20-1 - CSVLGVGAFF TGCAGTGTCCTGGGTGTGGGAGCTTTCTTT
- TRBJ2-7 TRBV5-1 - CASSQDGNYYEQYF TGCGCCAGCAGCCAGGACGGGAACTACTACGAGCAGTACTTC
- TRBJ2-1 TRBV5-1 - CASTLGAGDGSNEQFF TGCGCCAGCACCCTGGGGGCAGGGGACGGCAGCAATGAGCAGTTCTTC
- TRBJ2-7 TRBV20-1 - CSARLVGIGGEQYF TGCAGTGCTAGACTTGTAGGGATTGGCGGCGAGCAGTACTTC
- TRBJ2-1 TRBV7-9 TRBD2 CASSQLAGGTEQFF TGTGCCAGCAGCCAACTAGCGGGAGGGACTGAGCAGTTCTTC
- TRBJ2-5 TRBV28 - CASGSSLETQYF TGTGCCAGCGGCTCGTCTTTGGAGACCCAGTACTTC
- TRBJ2-2 TRBV24-1 - CATSDSWQGTGELFF TGTGCCACCAGTGATTCTTGGCAGGGCACCGGGGAGCTGTTTTTT
- TRBJ1-3 TRBV20-1 - CSVGRLDGNTIYF TGCAGTGTCGGACGGCTAGATGGAAACACCATATATTTT
many TRBJ2-3 TRBV24-1 - CATSDRDQGNGLDTQYF TGTGCCACCAGTGACAGGGACCAGGGGAATGGATTGGATACGCAGTATTTT
- TRBJ1-2 TRBV7-9 - CASSLGPPRPPIYTF TGTGCCAGCAGCTTAGGACCTCCCCGCCCTCCTATCTACACCTTC
- TRBJ2-1 TRBV9 TRBD2 CASSVAFVGSGGAGNEQFF TGTGCCAGCAGCGTAGCTTTCGTAGGGAGCGGGGGGGCCGGGAATGAGCAGTTCTTC
few TRBJ2-3 TRBV18 - CASSTLAPGANADTQYF TGTGCCAGCTCAACACTAGCCCCGGGGGCTAACGCAGATACGCAGTATTTT
- TRBJ2-1 TRBV15 - CATRPWGLSYNEQFF TGTGCCACCAGACCTTGGGGACTCTCCTACAATGAGCAGTTCTTC
many TRBJ1-1 TRBV12-3/TRBV12-4 - CASSPRLSGEPKAFF TGTGCCAGCAGTCCACGACTATCGGGAGAGCCTAAAGCTTTCTTT